This T cell receptor (beta chain) was captured by sequencing in a study of cytomegalovirus exposure and HLA in healthy donors. Vbeta (60) and Jbeta (13) primers were used in the PCR. Only in-frame clones appear in the TCRdb table, and some are missing; sequencing was by immunoSEQ multiplex PCR. The sample lists under 200,000 clones; 80% to 85% were seen once. What was sequenced was PBMCs. This clonotype was obtained from a man aged 40-55 years in good health and CMV-seropositive.

The CDR3 region is CASRLAGGPSEQYF. The CDR3 bases are TGTGCCAGCAGGCTAGCGGGGGGGCCGAGTGAGCAGTACTTC. The chain is built from TRBV7-2 and TRBJ2-7; 12 positions match TRBD2. Unmatched junction bases numbered 7, after V lost 6 bases and J lost 7 bases. In germline, CDR1 is SGHTA, CDR2 FQGNSA. The CDR3 covers 14 residues.